These 24 T cell receptor beta chains were sequenced from one sample in a study of blood T cell repertoires in COVID-19. TCRdb keeps only in-frame clones here, not all; method: immunoSEQ multiplex PCR. Of approximately 250,000 clones listed, approximately 84% are singletons. Sequenced: peripheral blood. Receptors originate from a man aged 35-49 years with acute or convalescent COVID-19.

This chain connects TRBV12-5 to TRBJ2-1; 12 nucleotides align to TRBD2. After removal of 9 bases from V and 3 bases from J, the junction contained 3 bases not matched to a gene. CDR1 LGHNT and CDR2 FRNRAP come from the germline V gene. There are 14 residues in the CDR3. CDR3 sequence (DNA): TGTGCTAGCCTAGCGGGGGGGCTCTACAATGAGCAGTTCTTC. Its protein is CASLAGGLYNEQFF.

The chain uses TRBV10-1 and TRBJ1-1; tentative D call: TRBD1 (6 bases). The CDR3 covers 13 residues. Per germline, CDR1 WNHNN and CDR2 SYGVQD (reference sequence). V shed 2 bases and J shed 4 bases, with 8 bases lying between them. CDR3 nucleotides: TGCGCCAGCAGTGAGACAGGGAGCACTGAAGCTTTCTTT. As protein: CASSETGSTEAFF.

The J gene is TRBJ1-2, the V gene TRBV3-1 (or the pseudogene TRBV3-2); the D is unclear. The germline CDR1 and CDR2 sequences are LGHDT and YNNKEL (reference sequence). This CDR3 has 12 residues. Trimming removed 5 bases from V and 6 bases from J, with 10 bases in between. The CDR3 region is CASSYREHGYTF. The CDR3 nucleotides read TGTGCCAGCAGCTACCGGGAGCATGGCTACACCTTC.

The chain combines TRBV7-9 with TRBJ2-1; 12 positions match TRBD2. The CDR3 length is 18 residues. CDR1 and CDR2 (germline): SEHNR, FQNEAQ (reference sequence). V shed 6 bases and J 0 bases; nucleotides not matched to a gene: 9. The CDR3: CASSSGLAGLYSYNEQFF. The CDR3 DNA sequence: TGTGCCAGCAGTTCCGGACTAGCGGGGCTCTACTCCTACAATGAGCAGTTCTTC.

Notes on this clone: In the same sample, other DNA sequences code for this CDR3. The V call is TRBV30, the J call TRBJ1-3; no clear D gene. Germline V gene sequence: CDR1 GTSNPN, CDR2 SVGIG (reference sequence). The V end lost 0 bases, the J end lost 7 bases, and 7 bases lay between the germline ends. The CDR3 spans 12 residues. Here the CDR3 reads CAWSVRGNTIYF. The CDR3 DNA reads as TGTGCCTGGAGTGTAAGAGGCAACACCATATATTTT.

This clone was picked up many times. The chain recombines TRBV9 with TRBJ1-4; D possibly corresponds to TRBD1 (5 bases). The germline V and J ends were trimmed by 4 bases and 0 bases, with 13 bases remaining between them. The V gene's germline CDR1 is SGDLS and CDR2 YYNGEE. CDR3 length: 16 residues. The CDR3 region is CASSFGHGATNEKLFF. In DNA form, the CDR3 reads TGTGCCAGCAGCTTCGGACACGGAGCAACTAATGAAAAACTGTTTTTT.

V is TRBV19 and J is TRBJ1-5, with D tentatively TRBD1 (6 bases). Trimming cost V 3 bases and J 7 bases, with 10 bases left between them. This CDR3 is built from 13 residues. Looked up from germline, CDR1 is LNHDA and CDR2 is SQIVND (reference sequence). CDR3 nucleotides: TGTGCCAGTAGTATCGGACAGTTCCAGCCCCAGCATTTT. Translating gives CASSIGQFQPQHF.

The chain combines TRBV3-1 (or the pseudogene TRBV3-2) with TRBJ1-6; 8 nucleotides line up with TRBD1. Germline V gene lookup returns CDR1 LGHDT and CDR2 YNNKEL (reference sequence). The CDR3 runs 13 residues. V dropped 4 bases and J dropped 10; count of bases not matched to a gene: 3. The CDR3 protein is CASSPGQASPLHF. In DNA form, the CDR3 reads TGTGCCAGCAGCCCGGGACAGGCCTCACCCCTCCACTTT.

The chain uses TRBV28 and TRBJ1-1; D not certain. There are 14 residues in the CDR3. Trimming left V 5 bases short and J 5 bases short, with 15 bases between. Germline V gives CDR1 MDHEN, CDR2 SYDVKM. The DNA of the CDR3 is TGTGCCAGCAGTCCGACCACCCGGGGAACTGAAGCTTTCTTT. This codes for CASSPTTRGTEAFF.

V and J are TRBV2 and TRBJ1-5; TRBD1 aligns across 7 bases. The length of the CDR3 is 17 residues. V shed 6 bases, J shed 5 bases, and the junction held 16 bases outside the gene matches. Germline assignment: CDR1 SNHLY and CDR2 FYNNEI. For the CDR3, the DNA is TGTGCCAGCAGCGTTGCCCTTGTCGGGACAGTGTATCAGCCCCAGCATTTT. It translates to CASSVALVGTVYQPQHF.

This sequence joins TRBV2 and TRBJ1-5; TRBD1 aligns across 8 bases. Germline CDR1 and CDR2: SNHLY and FYNNEI. J gave up 4 bases and V 4 bases, and 3 bases lay outside the gene matches. The CDR3 length is 14 residues. CDR3 sequence: CASSAQGGNQPQHF. The CDR3 DNA reads as TGTGCCAGCAGTGCACAGGGGGGGAATCAGCCCCAGCATTTT. Full variable domain (rest looked up from reference TRBV2 and TRBJ1-5): EPEVTQTPSHQVTQMGQEVILRCVPISNHLYFYWYRQILGQKVEFLVSFYNNEISEKSEIFDDQFSVERPDGSNFTLKIRSTKLEDSAMYFCASSAQGGNQPQHFGDGTRLSIL.

This clone was observed a handful of times. The genes are TRBV30 and TRBJ1-1; 8 bases are a match to TRBD1. This CDR3 is 13 amino acids long. Per the germline V gene, CDR1 is GTSNPN and CDR2 is SVGIG (reference sequence). The trim removed 5 bases at V and 6 bases at J, leaving 8 bases unmatched. The CDR3 coding sequence is TGTGCCTGGGGGCAGGGGGCACCTTCTGAAGCTTTCTTT. It codes for CAWGQGAPSEAFF.

The gene calls are TRBV5-1 and TRBJ2-7; possible D gene TRBD2, 6 bases. Trimming left V 4 bases short and J 2 bases short, with 19 bases between. Looked up from germline, CDR1 is SGHRS and CDR2 is YFSETQ. The CDR3 totals 16 residues. In DNA, the CDR3 is TGCGCCAGCAGCCAAGGTGGGAGGCAGCAAGCCTACGAGCAGTACTTC. It codes for CASSQGGRQQAYEQYF.

The V gene is TRBV5-4, the J gene TRBJ1-2; TRBD1 aligns across 7 bases. Germline-derived CDR1 and CDR2 are SGHNT and YYREEE (reference sequence). The trim removed 4 bases at V and 8 bases at J, leaving 8 bases unmatched. The CDR3 runs to 13 residues. The CDR3 spells CASSAGTVKGYTF. CDR3 DNA sequence: TGTGCCAGCAGCGCCGGGACAGTGAAAGGCTACACCTTC. The full variable domain, rest sourced from reference TRBV5-4 and TRBJ1-2, is ETGVTQSPTHLIKTRGQQVTLRCSSQSGHNTVSWYQQALGQGPQFIFQYYREEENGRGNFPPRFSGLQFPNYSSELNVNALELDDSALYLCASSAGTVKGYTFGSGTRLTVV.

The chain is built from TRBV2 and TRBJ1-6; D is perhaps TRBD1 (5 bases). The CDR3 length is 13 residues. CDR1 and CDR2 (germline): SNHLY, FYNNEI. The ends were cut back, 0 bases at V and 10 bases at J, with 7 bases in the middle. The CDR3 sequence is CASSEARGSPLHF. The CDR3 nucleotides read TGTGCCAGCAGTGAAGCCCGGGGGTCACCCCTCCACTTT.

The V and J genes are TRBV19 and TRBJ2-1; tentative D call: TRBD1 (5 bases). There are 13 residues in the CDR3. Germline V gives CDR1 LNHDA, CDR2 SQIVND (reference sequence). Trimming removed 3 bases from V and 7 bases from J, with 10 bases in between. The CDR3 sequence: CASSMQGRNEQFF. The CDR3 nucleotides are TGTGCCAGTAGTATGCAGGGTCGAAATGAGCAGTTCTTC.

The sample holds a few counts of this clone. In DNA, the CDR3 is TGCGCCAGCAGCTTGGAGGGACAGGGGGCCGACGAGCAGTACTTC. Protein: CASSLEGQGADEQYF. J is TRBJ2-7 and V is TRBV5-1, with 12 bases matching TRBD1. V dropped 0 bases and J dropped 5; count of bases not matched to a gene: 3. This CDR3 has 15 residues. Looked up from germline, CDR1 is SGHRS and CDR2 is YFSETQ.

This clone was counted a single time. The chain carries TRBV30 and TRBJ2-2; TRBD1 agrees at 10 bases. This CDR3 is 15 amino acids long. J was trimmed by 9 bases and V by 4 bases; bases with no gene match: 11. Looked up from germline, CDR1 is GTSNPN and CDR2 is SVGIG (reference sequence). The CDR3 spells CAWKYPDRGLRELFF. The CDR3 DNA reads TGTGCCTGGAAATACCCCGACAGGGGGCTTAGGGAGCTGTTTTTT. The full variable domain, completed using reference TRBV30 and TRBJ2-2, is SQTIHQWPATLVQPVGSPLSLECTVEGTSNPNLYWYRQAAGRGLQLLFYSVGIGQISSEVPQNLSASRPQDRQFILSSKKLLLSDSGFYLCAWKYPDRGLRELFFGEGSRLTVL.

The chain is built from TRBV19 and TRBJ1-3; D unclear. With 5 bases removed from V and 0 bases from J, the gap between germline ends came to 11 bases. Germline CDR1 and CDR2: LNHDA and SQIVND (reference sequence). CDR3 length equals 15 residues. The CDR3 sequence: CASSDGINSGNTIYF. The CDR3 DNA reads TGTGCCAGTAGTGACGGGATAAACTCTGGAAACACCATATATTTT.

The genes are TRBV6-5 and TRBJ2-1; tentatively, D is TRBD1 (7 bases). V was pared by 5 bases and J by 10 bases, with 18 bases between. Germline V gives CDR1 MNHEY, CDR2 SVGAGI. The CDR3 is 14 amino acids. This chain's CDR3 is CASSRGQAGSEQFF. The CDR3 DNA reads as TGTGCCAGCAGTCGTGGACAGGCGGGGAGCGAGCAGTTCTTC.

Only a few counts were recorded for this clone. V is TRBV27 and J is TRBJ1-1; D possibly corresponds to TRBD1 (5 bases). This CDR3 is 13 amino acids long. Between the trimmed V and J ends, which lost 7 bases and 3 bases, there was a span of 12 bases. Looked up from germline, CDR1 is MNHEY and CDR2 is SMNVEV (reference sequence). The CDR3 here is CASTHRWDTEAFF. Here the CDR3 DNA reads TGTGCCAGCACCCACAGGTGGGACACTGAAGCTTTCTTT.

The V call is TRBV5-4, the J call TRBJ2-3; D is unresolved. The germline V and J ends were trimmed by 0 bases and 2 bases, with 4 bases remaining between them. The CDR3 is made up of 13 amino acids. Germline V gene lookup returns CDR1 SGHNT and CDR2 YYREEE (reference sequence). CDR3 in amino acids: CASSLDSTDTQYF. DNA of the CDR3: TGTGCCAGCAGCTTGGACTCCACAGATACGCAGTATTTT.

CDR3 amino acids: CAIRGDRHQETQYF. For the CDR3, the DNA is TGTGCCATCAGGGGGGACAGACATCAAGAGACCCAGTACTTC. This rearrangement joins TRBV10-3 to TRBJ2-5; 7 bases align to TRBD1. The CDR3 consists of 14 residues. The V and J ends lost 6 bases and 2 bases, in that order; junction bases with no gene match: 6. Per germline, CDR1 ENHRY and CDR2 SYGVKD.

This clone showed up just once. CDR3 nucleotides: TGTGCCAGCAGCGGAGCGGACAGGGTGGATGGCTACACCTTC. Its translation is CASSGADRVDGYTF. The chain recombines TRBV3-1 (or the pseudogene TRBV3-2) with TRBJ1-2; 8 bases match TRBD1. The germline CDR1 and CDR2 sequences are LGHDT and YNNKEL (reference sequence). Trimming cost V 5 bases and J 6 bases; bases outside gene matches: 8. The CDR3 loop spans 14 amino acids.